This entry concerns a single T cell receptor beta chain. As yet, its antigen is unknown. Time point here: week 35, safety follow-up. Topical imiquimod was applied with each vaccine dose, which held 300 ug of mutant IDH1 20-mer peptide. Generated by immunoSEQ multiplex PCR, the TCRdb table keeps only in-frame clones and is missing some. Seen here are tens of thousands of clones, about 83% observed once, and the top ten hold under 6%. This sample was taken from a study of a mutant IDH1 vaccine in newly diagnosed glioma. The CDR3 is made up of 12 amino acids. Germline CDR1 MDHEN, CDR2 SYDVKM. The sequences come from PBMCs, collected from a glioma patient whose treatment included an IDH1 peptide vaccine. The receptor was isolated from a woman aged 45-65 years with glioma. This chain joins TRBV28 and TRBJ1-4; 7 bases agree with TRBD1. In nucleotides, the CDR3 is TGTGCTTCCGGGACAGAACTTGAAAAACTGTTTTTT. This translates into CASGTELEKLFF.